This entry is about one TCR beta chain. Trimming took 5 bases from V and 1 from J; bases not matched to a gene: 1. Germline V gene lookup returns CDR1 MNHNY and CDR2 SVGAGI (reference sequence). The CDR3 has 16 amino acids. The data derive from a study of blood T cell repertoires in COVID-19. Sequencing used immunoSEQ multiplex PCR; TCRdb keeps in-frame clones, though not all of them. The sample carries over 100,000 clones, about 89% recorded once. The sample consisted of peripheral blood. This clonotype was obtained from a man aged 55 to 70 with COVID-19, enrolled during active disease. The chain carries TRBV6-6 and TRBJ2-2; TRBD2 matches at 13 bases. CDR3 sequence (DNA): TGTGCCAGCAGTCGACTAGCGGGGGGGAACACCGGGGAGCTGTTTTTT. Translation gives CASSRLAGGNTGELFF.